The text below deals with one T cell receptor beta chain. Its cognate antigen is unknown. The cDNA for TCR beta came from 5'RACE template switching with UMIs. TCRdb reworked the 5' RACE reads into one entry per CDR3 protein, no DNA. In total, the table holds some 500,000 distinct CDR3 sequences. From germline, CDR1 is SGHVS and CDR2 FNYEAQ. The CDR3 has 14 residues. The sample is drawn from a study of T cells expressing NK-cell markers. Study summary: Of eight sequenced donors, seven were HCMV-seropositive and one HCMV-seronegative. Broader study findings: Leadership of the CD3+CD56-NKG2C+ fraction also belonged to these clonotypes in several donors. It is unclear if expanded NKG2C-expressing clones target HCMV antigens.

Specimen: blood T cells: a sorted CD56 or NKG2C T cell subset, CD4+ or CD8+ T cells, or bulk PBMC T cells (not recorded which). The receptor's source is a woman aged 45-65 years in good health. The chain couples TRBV7-6 to TRBJ1-4; the TRBD1 assignment by TCRdb is unverifiable without DNA. The CDR3 here is CASSHRDRNEKLFF.